Presented here are 28 T cell receptor beta chains from one specimen sequenced in a study of cytomegalovirus exposure and HLA in healthy donors. Both 60 Vbeta primers and 13 Jbeta primers went into the PCR. Here immunoSEQ multiplex PCR was the method, and the copy in TCRdb shows in-frame clones only, minus some. Here the sample spans about 210,000 clones, more than 70% being singletons. Input material: PBMCs. The receptor source for this set is a man aged 35 to 55 in good health and CMV-seropositive.

The table lists this clone with a count of one. The chain joins TRBV5-1 to TRBJ2-7, with 10 bases fitting TRBD2. J lost 3 bases, V lost 0 bases, and 3 bases had no gene match. Germline assignment: CDR1 SGHRS and CDR2 YFSETQ. The CDR3 has 15 amino acids. The chain's CDR3 is CASSLAPSGGYEQYF. CDR3 nucleotide sequence: TGCGCCAGCAGCTTGGCCCCTAGCGGGGGCTACGAGCAGTACTTC. Full variable domain (outside the CDR3, taken from reference TRBV5-1 and TRBJ2-7): KAGVTQTPRYLIKTRGQQVTLSCSPISGHRSVSWYQQTPGQGLQFLFEYFSETQRNKGNFPGRFSGRQFSNSRSEMNVSTLELGDSALYLCASSLAPSGGYEQYFGPGTRLTVT.

This sequence joins TRBV28 and TRBJ1-1; 7 bases fit TRBD1. There are 16 residues in the CDR3. The germline V gene encodes CDR1 MDHEN and CDR2 SYDVKM. Trimming at V came to 4 bases and at J to 7 bases, leaving 15 bases not matched to a gene. The CDR3 DNA sequence: TGTGCCAGCAGTTCCCCCGCGGCCGGGACAGACAATGAAGCTTTCTTT. Translating gives CASSSPAAGTDNEAFF.

The table lists this clone with a count of one. This sequence joins TRBV19 and TRBJ2-5; possibly TRBD1 for D (5 bases). V lost 0 bases and J lost 3, with 11 bases in between. In germline, CDR1 is LNHDA, CDR2 SQIVND (reference sequence). The CDR3 sequence is 15 residues long. The chain's CDR3 is CASSIDHGREETQYF. The CDR3 DNA sequence: TGTGCCAGTAGTATAGATCACGGCAGGGAAGAGACCCAGTACTTC.

J is TRBJ2-7 and V is TRBV6-5; 7 nucleotides agree with TRBD1. The CDR3 loop spans 15 amino acids. V was pared by 6 bases and J by 0 bases, with 8 bases of the junction left unmatched. Germline CDR1 and CDR2: MNHEY and SVGAGI. This CDR3 reads CASSSDRPPSYEQYF. In DNA, the CDR3 is TGTGCCAGCAGCTCGGACAGGCCCCCCTCCTACGAGCAGTACTTC.

The chain couples TRBV2 to TRBJ1-1; D gene ambiguous. V lost 11 bases and J 6 bases, leaving 16 bases between the germline ends. This CDR3 is 12 amino acids long. From germline, CDR1 is SNHLY and CDR2 FYNNEI. The CDR3 sequence is CAGGATAPEAFF. The CDR3 DNA reads TGTGCCGGAGGAGCCACGGCGCCTGAAGCTTTCTTT.

The chain joins TRBV7-2 to TRBJ2-2, with TRBD1 matching over 10 bases. V lost 5 bases, J lost 7 bases, and 10 bases stayed unmatched. CDR1 and CDR2 (germline): SGHTA, FQGNSA. This CDR3 is 16 amino acids long. The CDR3, as DNA: TGTGCCAGCAGCCCAGGGACAGGGGTCCAGGGCGGGGAGCTGTTTTTT. It translates to CASSPGTGVQGGELFF.

J is TRBJ2-6 and V is TRBV7-8; D remains unclear. The CDR3 extends over 13 amino acids. Germline V gives CDR1 SGHVS, CDR2 FQNEAQ. V was cut by 6 bases and J by 4 bases, with 7 bases left in between. CDR3 nucleotides: TGTGCCAGCAGTCCCCCGGGGGCCAACGTCCTGACTTTC. Protein sequence: CASSPPGANVLTF.

The chain links TRBV5-1 to TRBJ2-2; 8 bases are shared with TRBD2. The CDR3 extends over 18 amino acids. V was pared by 4 bases and J by 6 bases, with 17 bases of the junction left unmatched. Germline values: CDR1 SGHRS, CDR2 YFSETQ. Here the CDR3 reads CASSPTPVGAGVPGELFF. CDR3 bases: TGCGCCAGCAGCCCCACCCCTGTGGGAGCGGGAGTTCCCGGGGAGCTGTTTTTT.

The chain joins TRBV6-1 to TRBJ2-7; TRBD2 matches 7 bases. CDR3 length: 14 residues. V lost 7 bases, J lost 7 bases, and 13 bases stayed unmatched. CDR1 and CDR2 from the germline V gene are MNHNS and SASEGT. CDR3 bases: TGTGCCAGCAAGAAGCTCGCGGGAGACGGGGAGCAGTACTTC. This gives the protein CASKKLAGDGEQYF.

V gene TRBV9 combines with J gene TRBJ2-5; tentative D call: TRBD1 (6 bases). The CDR3 runs to 13 residues. Germline CDR1 and CDR2: SGDLS and YYNGEE. V shed 4 bases and J shed 2 bases, with 9 bases lying between them. CDR3 amino acids: CASSTRGQETQYF. CDR3 DNA sequence: TGTGCCAGCAGCACGAGGGGGCAAGAGACCCAGTACTTC.

The gene calls are TRBV27 and TRBJ2-3; TRBD2 agrees at 9 bases. The germline gives CDR1 MNHEY, CDR2 SMNVEV (reference sequence). Trimming at V came to 9 bases and at J to 5 bases, leaving 12 bases not matched to a gene. There are 15 residues in the CDR3. This CDR3 is CASSVAGERGDTQYF. Here the CDR3 DNA reads TGTGCCAGTAGTGTAGCGGGAGAGCGTGGAGATACGCAGTATTTT.

The genes are TRBV11-2 and TRBJ2-7, with 7 positions matching TRBD1. Germline V lookup: CDR1 SGHAT, CDR2 FQNNGV. The CDR3 contains 13 residues. After removal of 5 bases from V and 7 bases from J, the junction contained 8 bases not matched to a gene. CDR3 protein: CASSPRGLAEQYF. The CDR3 DNA follows: TGTGCCAGCAGCCCGAGGGGGCTTGCGGAGCAGTACTTC.

This chain links TRBV5-1 with TRBJ1-1; D is possibly TRBD1 (5 bases). Trimming stripped 3 bases from V and 1 base from J, with 16 bases between. The length of the CDR3 is 16 residues. In germline, CDR1 is SGHRS, CDR2 YFSETQ. The CDR3: CASSSLPRGGNTEAFF. The CDR3 DNA reads TGCGCCAGCAGCTCCCTTCCACGGGGGGGGAACACTGAAGCTTTCTTT. Together with reference TRBV5-1 and TRBJ1-1, the CDR3 gives the full variable domain: KAGVTQTPRYLIKTRGQQVTLSCSPISGHRSVSWYQQTPGQGLQFLFEYFSETQRNKGNFPGRFSGRQFSNSRSEMNVSTLELGDSALYLCASSSLPRGGNTEAFFGQGTRLTVV.

The J gene is TRBJ1-5, the V gene TRBV2, with 7 bases lining up with TRBD1. Per the germline V gene, CDR1 is SNHLY and CDR2 is FYNNEI. J gave up 0 bases and V 7 bases, and 12 bases lay outside the gene matches. The CDR3 covers 17 residues. The CDR3 sequence is CASTMTGLRYSNQPQHF. Here the CDR3 DNA reads TGTGCCAGCACCATGACAGGGCTGCGGTATAGCAATCAGCCCCAGCATTTT.

This chain connects TRBV5-1 to TRBJ1-1, with TRBD1 matching over 9 bases. CDR1 and CDR2 (germline): SGHRS, YFSETQ. This CDR3 is built from 15 residues. After removal of 6 bases from V and 1 base from J, the junction contained 7 bases not matched to a gene. The CDR3 spells CASTRDRVRNTEAFF. For the CDR3, the DNA is TGCGCCAGCACCCGGGACAGGGTAAGGAACACTGAAGCTTTCTTT.

The chain joins TRBV27 to TRBJ1-5; the D gene is possibly TRBD1 (6 bases). Germline V gene sequence: CDR1 MNHEY, CDR2 SMNVEV (reference sequence). The CDR3 consists of 14 residues. Trimming stripped 1 base from V and 5 bases from J, with 9 bases between. CDR3 sequence: CASSLWGGDQPQHF. In DNA form, the CDR3 reads TGTGCCAGCAGTTTATGGGGGGGCGATCAGCCCCAGCATTTT.

In its sample, this clone was seen a few times. V is TRBV2 and J is TRBJ2-2; no clear D. V lost 6 bases and J 0 bases, leaving 11 bases between the germline ends. Germline loops: CDR1 SNHLY, CDR2 FYNNEI. The CDR3 has 15 residues. The CDR3 loop reads CASRITTANTGELFF. In nucleotides, the CDR3 is TGTGCCAGCAGGATAACCACAGCGAACACCGGGGAGCTGTTTTTT.

This clone was recorded once. This chain links TRBV12-5 with TRBJ2-3; 8 bases fit TRBD2. The CDR3 sequence is 12 residues long. Germline V CDR1 and CDR2: LGHNT, FRNRAP. With V trimmed by 4 bases and J by 6 bases, 0 bases remained unmatched. The DNA for the CDR3 is TGTGCTAGTGGTTCGGGGGGGGATACGCAGTATTTT. Its translation: CASGSGGDTQYF. Full variable domain (rest looked up from reference TRBV12-5 and TRBJ2-3): DARVTQTPRHKVTEMGQEVTMRCQPILGHNTVFWYRQTMMQGLELLAYFRNRAPLDDSGMPKDRFSAEMPDATLATLKIQPSEPRDSAVYFCASGSGGDTQYFGPGTRLTVL.

The rearrangement uses TRBV6-1 and TRBJ1-3; D remains unclear. V lost 4 bases and J 4 bases, leaving 5 bases between the germline ends. This CDR3 comprises 12 residues. CDR1 and CDR2 (germline): MNHNS, SASEGT. The CDR3 is CASSAYGNTIYF. The CDR3 DNA reads as TGTGCCAGCAGTGCCTACGGAAACACCATATATTTT.

This chain joins TRBV7-9 and TRBJ2-5; 8 nucleotides line up with TRBD1. The CDR3 contains 14 residues. Germline CDR1 is SEHNR and CDR2 is FQNEAQ (reference sequence). Trimming at V came to 4 bases and at J to 4 bases, leaving 5 bases not matched to a gene. The CDR3: CASSSDRGGETQYF. The DNA of the CDR3 is TGTGCCAGCAGCTCCGACAGGGGTGGAGAGACCCAGTACTTC.

This chain connects TRBV7-8 to TRBJ2-5, with 7 positions matching TRBD2. This CDR3 region has 15 residues. Losses at the gene ends were 1 base for V and 6 bases for J; bases not matched to a gene: 8. Germline CDR1 reads SGHVS; CDR2 reads FQNEAQ. The DNA of the CDR3 is TGTGCCAGCAGCTTAGATGGCGGGAGCTCAAAGACCCAGTACTTC. It is translated as CASSLDGGSSKTQYF.

This clone was counted once. The chain is built from TRBV27 and TRBJ1-2, with D perhaps TRBD1 (6 bases). V lost 8 bases and J 4 bases, leaving 11 bases between the germline ends. CDR3 length: 12 amino acids. The germline CDR1 and CDR2 sequences are MNHEY and SMNVEV (reference sequence). The CDR3 DNA follows: TGTGCCAGCCGGGACACGATCTATGGCTACACCTTC. It translates to CASRDTIYGYTF.

In its sample, this clone was seen a few times. The rearrangement links TRBV2 to TRBJ1-1; the D is unclear. The CDR3 extends over 15 amino acids. The V gene's germline CDR1 is SNHLY and CDR2 FYNNEI. Deletions cut 4 bases from V and 3 bases from J, with 15 bases between. Written as DNA, the CDR3 is TGTGCCAGCAGTGGGAGTAGGGCCGGGGACACTGAAGCTTTCTTT. This gives the protein CASSGSRAGDTEAFF. Complete variable domain (other parts from reference TRBV2 and TRBJ1-1): EPEVTQTPSHQVTQMGQEVILRCVPISNHLYFYWYRQILGQKVEFLVSFYNNEISEKSEIFDDQFSVERPDGSNFTLKIRSTKLEDSAMYFCASSGSRAGDTEAFFGQGTRLTVV.

The genes are TRBV5-1 and TRBJ2-1; 13 bases match TRBD2. Germline lookup yields CDR1 SGHRS and CDR2 YFSETQ. The J segment lost 2 bases and the V segment lost 4 bases, leaving 3 bases of the junction unmatched. This CDR3 spans 16 amino acids. This CDR3 is CASSRGLAGAYNEQFF. The CDR3 DNA sequence: TGCGCCAGCAGCCGCGGACTAGCGGGGGCCTACAATGAGCAGTTCTTC. Complete variable domain (other parts from reference TRBV5-1 and TRBJ2-1): KAGVTQTPRYLIKTRGQQVTLSCSPISGHRSVSWYQQTPGQGLQFLFEYFSETQRNKGNFPGRFSGRQFSNSRSEMNVSTLELGDSALYLCASSRGLAGAYNEQFFGPGTRLTVL.

The table lists this clone with a count of one. V and J are TRBV6-5 and TRBJ2-1, with a tentative D call TRBD2 (5 bases). The CDR3 totals 13 residues. Trimming shortened V by 8 bases and J by 9 bases, and 17 bases separated the two germline ends. CDR1 is MNHEY, CDR2 SVGAGI, per germline. The DNA of the CDR3 is TGTGCCAGCCGGGGTACAGCTTCAAGTGAGCAGTTCTTC. This gives the protein CASRGTASSEQFF.

The gene calls are TRBV6-5 and TRBJ2-7; D is possibly TRBD2 (6 bases). From germline, CDR1 is MNHEY and CDR2 SVGAGI. Trimming stripped 0 bases from V and 4 bases from J, with 10 bases between. The CDR3 runs 14 residues. CDR3: CASSYSRLVYEQYF. CDR3 nucleotide sequence: TGTGCCAGCAGTTACTCAAGACTAGTGTACGAGCAGTACTTC.

The V call is TRBV11-2, the J call TRBJ2-1; TRBD1 matches 7 bases. The CDR3 length is 13 residues. Germline CDR1 SGHAT, CDR2 FQNNGV. V shed 0 bases and J 15 bases; nucleotides not matched to a gene: 8. The CDR3 spells CASSLDVGTASFF. As DNA, the CDR3 is TGTGCCAGCAGCTTAGATGTGGGGACAGCTTCGTTCTTC.

The CDR3 protein is CASTPGQGANYGYTF. The DNA of the CDR3 is TGTGCCAGCACCCCAGGACAGGGGGCTAACTATGGCTACACCTTC. The V and J genes are TRBV6-5 and TRBJ1-2, with TRBD1 identical over 10 bases. Looked up from germline, CDR1 is MNHEY and CDR2 is SVGAGI. V shed 7 bases, J shed 0 bases, and the junction held 5 bases outside the gene matches. This CDR3 spans 15 amino acids.